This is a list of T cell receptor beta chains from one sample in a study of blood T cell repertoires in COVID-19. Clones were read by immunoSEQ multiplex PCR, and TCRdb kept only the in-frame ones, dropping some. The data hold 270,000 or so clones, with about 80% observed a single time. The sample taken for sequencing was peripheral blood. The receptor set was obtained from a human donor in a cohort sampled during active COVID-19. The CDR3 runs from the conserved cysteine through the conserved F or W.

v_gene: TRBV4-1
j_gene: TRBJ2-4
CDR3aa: CASSQDLTDKNIQYF

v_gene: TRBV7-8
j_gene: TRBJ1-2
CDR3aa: CASSSRQGADYGYTF

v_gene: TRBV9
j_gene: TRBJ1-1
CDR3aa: CASSALGQFTEAFF

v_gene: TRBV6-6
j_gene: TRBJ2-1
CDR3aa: CASSRSGLARTHEQFF

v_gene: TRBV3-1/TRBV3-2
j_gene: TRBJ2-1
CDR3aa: CASSLRTSGRGNEQFF

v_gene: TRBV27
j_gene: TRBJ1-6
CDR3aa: CASTYNRLVNSPLHF

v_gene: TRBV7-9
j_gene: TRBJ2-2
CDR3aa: CASSLLNTGELFF

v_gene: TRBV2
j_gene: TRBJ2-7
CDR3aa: CASRGTGSYEQYF

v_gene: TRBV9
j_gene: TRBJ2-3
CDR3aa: CASSPGQSTDTQYF

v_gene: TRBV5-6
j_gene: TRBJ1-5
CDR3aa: CASSPGQYQPQHF

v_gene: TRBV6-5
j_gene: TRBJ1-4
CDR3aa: CASSQQGSNEKLFF

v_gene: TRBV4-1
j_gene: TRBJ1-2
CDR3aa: CASSQDWQASGGYTF

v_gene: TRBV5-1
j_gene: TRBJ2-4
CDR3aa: CASSLGTEKNIQYF

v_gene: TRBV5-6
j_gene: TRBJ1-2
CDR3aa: CASSDGKTNYGYTF

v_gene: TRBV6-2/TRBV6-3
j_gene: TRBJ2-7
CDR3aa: CASSRTGTGNYEQYF

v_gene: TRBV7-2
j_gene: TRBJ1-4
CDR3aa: CASSPQGPEKLFF

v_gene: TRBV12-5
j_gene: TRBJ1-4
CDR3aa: CASAVGDLTNEKLFF

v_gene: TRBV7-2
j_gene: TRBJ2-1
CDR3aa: CASSLGLAGGNPFLNEQFF